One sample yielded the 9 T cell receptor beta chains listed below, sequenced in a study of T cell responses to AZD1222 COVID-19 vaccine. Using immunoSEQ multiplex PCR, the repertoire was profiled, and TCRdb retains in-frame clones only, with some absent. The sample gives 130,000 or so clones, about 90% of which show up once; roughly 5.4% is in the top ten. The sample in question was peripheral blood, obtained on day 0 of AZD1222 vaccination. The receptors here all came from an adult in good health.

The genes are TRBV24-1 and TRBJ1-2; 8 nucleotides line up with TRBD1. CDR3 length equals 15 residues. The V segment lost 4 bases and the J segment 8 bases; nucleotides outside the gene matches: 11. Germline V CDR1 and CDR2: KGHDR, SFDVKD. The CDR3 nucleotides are TGTGCCACCAGTGACCCCCGGACAGGGAGGGAGGGCTACACCTTC. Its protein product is CATSDPRTGREGYTF.

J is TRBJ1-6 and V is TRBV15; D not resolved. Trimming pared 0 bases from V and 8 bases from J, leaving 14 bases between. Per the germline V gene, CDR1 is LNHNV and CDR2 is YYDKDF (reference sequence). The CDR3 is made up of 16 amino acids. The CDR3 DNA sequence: TGTGCCACCAGCAGAGATGTGAGGTACTCCGATTCACCCCTCCACTTT. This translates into CATSRDVRYSDSPLHF.

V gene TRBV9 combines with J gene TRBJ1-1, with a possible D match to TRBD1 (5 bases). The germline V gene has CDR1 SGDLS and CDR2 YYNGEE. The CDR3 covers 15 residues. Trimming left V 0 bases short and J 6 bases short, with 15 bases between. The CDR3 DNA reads TGTGCCAGCAGCGTAGTAGGGGTGGCGATATCTGAAGCTTTCTTT. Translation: CASSVVGVAISEAFF.

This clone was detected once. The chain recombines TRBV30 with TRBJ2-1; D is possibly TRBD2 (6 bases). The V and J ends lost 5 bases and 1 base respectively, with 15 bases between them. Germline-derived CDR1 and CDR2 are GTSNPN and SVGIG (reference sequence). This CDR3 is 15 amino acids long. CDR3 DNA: TGTGCCTGGGACGGAGGGACCGAATCCTACAATGAGCAGTTCTTC. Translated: CAWDGGTESYNEQFF. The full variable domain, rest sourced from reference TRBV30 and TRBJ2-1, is SQTIHQWPATLVQPVGSPLSLECTVEGTSNPNLYWYRQAAGRGLQLLFYSVGIGQISSEVPQNLSASRPQDRQFILSSKKLLLSDSGFYLCAWDGGTESYNEQFFGPGTRLTVL.

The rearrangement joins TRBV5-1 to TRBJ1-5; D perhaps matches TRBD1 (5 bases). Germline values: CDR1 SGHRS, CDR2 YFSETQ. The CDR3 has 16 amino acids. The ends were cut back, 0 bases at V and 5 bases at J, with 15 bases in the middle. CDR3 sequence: CASSLVPMRGDQPQHF. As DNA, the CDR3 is TGCGCCAGCAGCTTGGTCCCTATGAGGGGAGATCAGCCCCAGCATTTT.

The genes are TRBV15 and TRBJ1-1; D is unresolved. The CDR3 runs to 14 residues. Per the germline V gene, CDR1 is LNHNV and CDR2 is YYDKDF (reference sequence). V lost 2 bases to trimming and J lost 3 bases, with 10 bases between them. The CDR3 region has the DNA TGTGCCACCAGCAGAACCATCCTGGACACTGAAGCTTTCTTT. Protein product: CATSRTILDTEAFF.

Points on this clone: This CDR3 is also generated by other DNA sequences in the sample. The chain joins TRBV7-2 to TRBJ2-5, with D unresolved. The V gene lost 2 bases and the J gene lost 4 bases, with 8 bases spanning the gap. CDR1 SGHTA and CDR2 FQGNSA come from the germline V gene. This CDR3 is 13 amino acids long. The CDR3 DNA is TGTGCCAGCAGCTTAAGAGTAAGAGAGACCCAGTACTTC. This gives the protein CASSLRVRETQYF.

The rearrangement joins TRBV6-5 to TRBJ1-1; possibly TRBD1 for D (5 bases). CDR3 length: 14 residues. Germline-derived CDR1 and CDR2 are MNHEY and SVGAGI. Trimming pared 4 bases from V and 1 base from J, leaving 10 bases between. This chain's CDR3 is CASSSVRANTEAFF. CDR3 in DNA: TGTGCCAGCAGTTCCGTCAGGGCGAACACTGAAGCTTTCTTT.

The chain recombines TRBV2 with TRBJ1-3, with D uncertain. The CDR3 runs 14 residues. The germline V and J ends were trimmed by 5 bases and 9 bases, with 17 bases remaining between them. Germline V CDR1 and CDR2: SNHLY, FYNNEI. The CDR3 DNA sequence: TGTGCCAGCAGTCCGGACGGGGAGGAAGGCACCATATATTTT. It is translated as CASSPDGEEGTIYF.